The following is a T cell receptor (beta chain) sequence with its context. Its antigen is undetermined. Using immunoSEQ multiplex PCR, the repertoire was profiled, and TCRdb retains in-frame clones only, with some absent. The sample includes 90,000 to 95,000 clones, over 75% of them seen just once. This sample stems from a study of T cell responses to AZD1222 COVID-19 vaccine. Study observations and caveats: White British ancestry dominated among donors, who included more females, and clonal diversity was possibly underestimated. Rises in breadth and depth of Spike-specific TCRs came after two AZD1222 doses. Per reports, nearly half of all spike-specific TCRs target regions that are unmutated in variants.

Germline V gene lookup returns CDR1 DFQATT and CDR2 SNEGSKA (reference sequence). Trimming took 6 bases from V and 7 from J, leaving 9 bases between them. The CDR3 is made up of 10 amino acids. The rearrangement joins TRBV20-1 to TRBJ1-1, with D maybe TRBD1 (5 bases). The TCR originated in an adult in good health. The sequences come from peripheral blood, collected on day 0 of AZD1222 vaccination. The CDR3 sequence: CSAGELEAFF. The DNA for the CDR3 is TGCAGTGCGGGGGAGCTTGAAGCTTTCTTT.